These T cell receptor beta chains were read from a single sample in a study of shared clonotypes between healthy human individuals. The data were produced by immunoSEQ multiplex PCR, yet TCRdb's version contains in-frame clones alone and is incomplete. The table lists a few hundred thousand clones, 96% of them singletons. The sample was memory CD8+ T cells sorted from blood. These receptors originate from a man aged 30 to 39 in good health. The CDR3 runs from the conserved cysteine through the conserved F or W.

j_call: TRBJ1-2
v_call: TRBV7-2
cdr3_aa: CASSLQGATYGYTF

j_call: TRBJ2-1
v_call: TRBV28
cdr3_aa: CASTKGLAGGRGSQFF

j_call: TRBJ2-2
v_call: TRBV7-7
cdr3_aa: CASSPSPGRNTGELFF

j_call: TRBJ2-2
v_call: TRBV7-3
cdr3_aa: CASSLTLNTGELFF

j_call: TRBJ1-2
v_call: TRBV15
cdr3_aa: CATSLAANYGYTF

j_call: TRBJ1-5
v_call: TRBV27
cdr3_aa: CASSLGAANQPQHF

j_call: TRBJ1-1
v_call: TRBV6-1
cdr3_aa: CASSELGTGRLAFF

j_call: TRBJ1-5
v_call: TRBV11-2
cdr3_aa: CASSFGGSNQPQHF

j_call: TRBJ2-7
v_call: TRBV7-8
cdr3_aa: CASSLVQGPYEQYF

j_call: TRBJ2-3
v_call: TRBV2
cdr3_aa: CASSDPSLAGQIPQYF

j_call: TRBJ2-6
v_call: TRBV30
cdr3_aa: CACTGGTGANVLTF

j_call: TRBJ2-1
v_call: TRBV14
cdr3_aa: CASSQVLTSPSRNEQFF

j_call: TRBJ2-7
v_call: TRBV27
cdr3_aa: CASSPGTSGSYEQYF

j_call: TRBJ2-1
v_call: TRBV25-1
cdr3_aa: CASSEARADEQFF

j_call: TRBJ1-1
v_call: TRBV29-1
cdr3_aa: CSVGTGASMNTEAFF

j_call: TRBJ2-7
v_call: TRBV5-1
cdr3_aa: CASRPRGTLIYEQYF